The present TCR beta chain was sequenced within a study of blood T cells in healthy people across ages. The second PCR ran about 6 to 11 cycles with a sample-barcoded 5' primer and J-beta primers. From the 5' RACE reads, TCRdb called clonotypes with MiXCR, one entry per CDR3 protein. The table records 1.5 million to 2 million distinct CDR3 sequences, roughly 43% of them present only once. Broader study findings: Per million T cells, TCR beta diversity dropped roughly linearly as age increased.

This clonotype was seen a handful of times. Its antigen is not identified. Input material: blood. The source is a human donor in good health.

CDR3 in amino acids: CAWSVMSGGAGEQFF. CDR3 DNA: TGTGCCTGGAGTGTCATGAGCGGGGGGGCGGGTGAGCAGTTCTTC. The gene calls are TRBV30 and TRBJ2-1, with TRBD2 matching over 10 bases. Per the germline V gene, CDR1 is GTSNPN and CDR2 is SVGIG (reference sequence). This CDR3 has 15 residues. V lost 0 bases to trimming and J lost 9 bases; unmatched junction nucleotides: 8.